The text below deals with one TCR beta chain. Antigen unknown. Other DNA sequences in this sample translate to the same CDR3. These data are taken from a study of T cells in localized non-small cell lung cancer. The study, taken as a whole, reports: A raised T cell density in blood coincided with lengthier overall survival. Sequencing involved a lone tumor region, leaving heterogeneity possible. Highest T cell clonality was seen in uninvolved adjacent lung, surpassing that measured in tumor. Appearing in adjacent lung were a median about 57 of the top 100 tumor clones.

Germline V gives CDR1 SGHTA, CDR2 FQGNSA. This CDR3 contains 11 residues. The germline V and J ends were trimmed by 2 bases and 3 bases, with 2 bases remaining between them. The protocol was immunoSEQ multiplex PCR, while the TCRdb copy is restricted to in-frame clones and leaves out a portion. This sample has about 74,000 clones, with roughly 83% found just once. The origin of this receptor is a female donor at least 60 years old with stage I lung adenocarcinoma. This chain connects TRBV7-2 to TRBJ2-7, with D hard to call. Sequenced material: peripheral blood, taken before any cancer treatment. Here the CDR3 reads CASSLNYEQYF. The DNA for the CDR3 is TGTGCCAGCAGCTTAAACTACGAGCAGTACTTC. Using reference TRBV7-2 and TRBJ2-7 for the parts outside the CDR3, the full variable domain is GAGVSQSPSNKVTEKGKDVELRCDPISGHTALYWYRQSLGQGLEFLIYFQGNSAPDKSGLPSDRFSAERTGGSVSTLTIQRTQQEDSAVYLCASSLNYEQYFGPGTRLTVT.